This T cell receptor (beta chain) came from a study of identical twins. Study-wide findings and caveats: Because invariant MAIT and iNKT cells could be present, zero-insertion analyses could be partly confounded.

This clonotype was counted a few times. Its antigen is unidentified. TCRdb processed the 5' RACE reads anew with MiXCR; each CDR3 protein has one entry. The data contain about 520,000 distinct CDR3 sequences, about 20% of them singletons. Germline-derived CDR1 and CDR2 are MNHEY and SMNVEV (reference sequence). The CDR3 runs 13 residues. Trimming pared 9 bases from V and 8 bases from J, leaving 19 bases between. This sample also belongs to another study, concerning T cells expressing NK-cell markers.

The specimen was CD4+ T cells sorted from blood. The V call is TRBV27, the J call TRBJ1-1; D may be TRBD1 (6 bases). This TCR derives from a woman between 18 and 29 years old in good health. The CDR3 region has the DNA TGTGCCAGTAAGACGTGGACAGCGAGCGAAGCTTTCTTT. Residues: CASKTWTASEAFF.